The TCR beta chain under discussion was sequenced for a study of Graves' ophthalmopathy and Graves' hyperthyroidism. This clonotype was observed at least ten times. The length of the CDR3 is 15 residues. The trim removed 3 bases at V and 5 bases at J, leaving 7 bases unmatched. The V gene's germline CDR1 is SGHTA and CDR2 FQGNSA. Amplification from RNA transcripts yielded the TCR beta CDR3 regions. The first-round RT-PCR employed HTBI primers together with the Qiagen OneStep RT-PCR kit. A multiplex PCR was then performed as the second round. MiXCR was run by TCRdb on the multiplex PCR reads, yielding one entry per CDR3 protein. The table lists more than 1,000,000 distinct CDR3 sequences, 35% to 40% of them singletons.

This TCR was sampled from an adult man with Graves' hyperthyroidism. V is TRBV7-2 and J is TRBJ1-1, with 9 positions matching TRBD1. Specimen: peripheral blood or thyroid tissue (not recorded which). CDR3 nucleotides: TGTGCCAGCAGCTTGCGGTCGACAGGGGGGACTGAAGCTTTCTTT. This gives the protein CASSLRSTGGTEAFF.